Shown below are 15 T cell receptor beta chains from a single sample sequenced in a study of T cells in localized non-small cell lung cancer. The data were produced by immunoSEQ multiplex PCR, yet TCRdb's version contains in-frame clones alone and is incomplete. Of 40,000 to 60,000 clones in the sample, more than 85% were seen once. This specimen was PBMCs, taken before any cancer treatment. These receptors came from a female donor with stage II lung adenocarcinoma.

This chain uses TRBV5-1 with TRBJ1-1, with D unclear. Germline assignment: CDR1 SGHRS and CDR2 YFSETQ. The CDR3 is made up of 14 amino acids. The V end was cut by 0 bases, the J end by 3 bases, with 9 bases between. The chain's CDR3 is CASSLEWVYTEAFF. In DNA, the CDR3 is TGCGCCAGCAGCTTGGAATGGGTTTACACTGAAGCTTTCTTT.

The V gene is TRBV29-1, the J gene TRBJ1-2; 8 bases are shared with TRBD1. The CDR3 has 12 residues. Trimming took 3 bases from V and 7 from J; bases not matched to a gene: 4. Germline values: CDR1 SQVTM, CDR2 ANQGSEA. The CDR3 sequence: CSVDYRGFGYTF. The CDR3 DNA reads TGCAGCGTTGATTACAGGGGGTTTGGCTACACCTTC.

The V and J genes are TRBV5-6 and TRBJ1-2; D perhaps matches TRBD1 (5 bases). V was cut by 3 bases and J by 3 bases, with 21 bases left in between. The CDR3 extends over 17 amino acids. Per germline, CDR1 SGHDT and CDR2 YYEEEE. The CDR3 DNA reads TGTGCCAGCAGCTCCCTAGGGGAGGGGATGAGGGACTATGGCTACACCTTC. It specifies CASSSLGEGMRDYGYTF.

The rearrangement links TRBV30 to TRBJ2-7; a possible D gene is TRBD1 (6 bases). Trimming left V 0 bases short and J 0 bases short, with 15 bases between. The germline V gene encodes CDR1 GTSNPN and CDR2 SVGIG (reference sequence). The length of the CDR3 is 16 residues. The CDR3 DNA is TGTGCCTGGAGTGTATTTGCCAGGGGCTCCTCCTACGAGCAGTACTTC. Encoded protein: CAWSVFARGSSYEQYF.

The V gene is TRBV10-3, the J gene TRBJ2-7, with 13 bases fitting TRBD2. The CDR3 is 15 residues long. In germline, CDR1 is ENHRY, CDR2 SYGVKD. J lost 4 bases, V lost 5 bases, and 5 bases had no gene match. CDR3 amino acids: CAISPGLAGAYEQYF. CDR3 DNA: TGTGCCATCAGTCCCGGACTAGCGGGGGCGTACGAGCAGTACTTC.

This clone was found a few times. The genes are TRBV5-1 and TRBJ1-2; possibly TRBD1 for D (6 bases). The ends were cut back, 5 bases at V and 0 bases at J, with 20 bases in the middle. Per the germline V gene, CDR1 is SGHRS and CDR2 is YFSETQ. CDR3 size: 17 residues. The CDR3 DNA reads as TGCGCCAGCAGAAAATGGGGACGGGACACAACTAACTATGGCTACACCTTC. Its protein product is CASRKWGRDTTNYGYTF.

J is TRBJ1-6 and V is TRBV6-1, with D perhaps TRBD1 (5 bases). The germline V gene encodes CDR1 MNHNS and CDR2 SASEGT. The CDR3 has 15 amino acids. Between the trimmed V and J ends, which lost 8 bases and 0 bases, there was a span of 11 bases. The CDR3 DNA follows: TGTGCCAGCTTCGACAGAACCTCCTATAATTCACCCCTCCACTTT. It codes for CASFDRTSYNSPLHF.

The V call is TRBV19, the J call TRBJ1-1; TRBD1 is a possible D gene (6 bases). The CDR3 runs 13 residues. The germline V gene encodes CDR1 LNHDA and CDR2 SQIVND (reference sequence). V shed 3 bases and J shed 6 bases, with 11 bases lying between them. The CDR3 is CASSIPGEAEAFF. Written as DNA, the CDR3 is TGTGCCAGTAGTATTCCAGGGGAGGCTGAAGCTTTCTTT.

DNA for the CDR3: TGTGCCAGTAGTATAGCTACGGGCAGCTCTGGAAACACCATATATTTT. Translation gives CASSIATGSSGNTIYF. The rearrangement uses TRBV19 and TRBJ1-3; D call uncertain. Trimming removed 1 base at V and 0 bases at J, with 10 bases between. In germline, CDR1 is LNHDA, CDR2 SQIVND (reference sequence). The CDR3 extends over 16 amino acids.

This clone was detected only a few times. V usage is TRBV28 and J usage is TRBJ1-5, with D uncertain. Germline V gives CDR1 MDHEN, CDR2 SYDVKM. The CDR3 spans 12 residues. Trimming took off 4 bases at V and 9 bases at J, with 10 bases between the two ends. CDR3 residues: CASSSRYLPQHF. In nucleotides, the CDR3 is TGTGCCAGCAGTTCGCGATACCTGCCCCAGCATTTT. Supplemented by reference TRBV28 and TRBJ1-5, the full variable domain reads DVKVTQSSRYLVKRTGEKVFLECVQDMDHENMFWYRQDPGLGLRLIYFSYDVKMKEKGDIPEGYSVSREKKERFSLILESASTNQTSMYLCASSSRYLPQHFGDGTRLSIL.

In its sample, this clone is medium-sized. This chain connects TRBV7-3 to TRBJ2-4, with D perhaps matching TRBD1 or TRBD2 (6 bases each). Germline loops: CDR1 SGHTA, CDR2 FQGTGA. This CDR3 contains 13 residues. V lost 5 bases, J lost 5 bases, and 10 bases lay in between. CDR3 region: CASSLGGENIQYF. CDR3 DNA sequence: TGTGCCAGCAGCCTCGGGGGCGAAAACATTCAGTACTTC. Full variable domain (outside the CDR3, taken from reference TRBV7-3 and TRBJ2-4): GAGVSQTPSNKVTEKGKYVELRCDPISGHTALYWYRQSLGQGPEFLIYFQGTGAADDSGLPNDRFFAVRPEGSVSTLKIQRTERGDSAVYLCASSLGGENIQYFGAGTRLSVL.

This clone showed up just once. The chain has TRBV10-3 and TRBJ1-1; possible D gene TRBD1, 5 bases. This CDR3 is 15 amino acids long. Trimming left V 4 bases short and J 1 base short, with 13 bases between. The germline V gene has CDR1 ENHRY and CDR2 SYGVKD. The CDR3 reads CAISGTGLRNTEAFF. The CDR3 region has the DNA TGTGCCATCAGTGGTACGGGACTAAGGAACACTGAAGCTTTCTTT.

The V call is TRBV5-1, the J call TRBJ1-2; 12 nucleotides line up with TRBD1. V shed 3 bases, J shed 2 bases, and the junction held 5 bases outside the gene matches. The germline gives CDR1 SGHRS, CDR2 YFSETQ. The CDR3 has 16 residues. Here the CDR3 reads CASSWGQGAQNYGYTF. CDR3 DNA: TGCGCCAGCAGCTGGGGACAGGGGGCGCAGAACTATGGCTACACCTTC.

This sequence joins TRBV7-8 and TRBJ2-7; D remains unclear. The CDR3 runs to 13 residues. The V gene lost 2 bases and the J gene lost 4 bases, with 9 bases spanning the gap. The germline V gene encodes CDR1 SGHVS and CDR2 FQNEAQ. This CDR3 reads CASSLPPGYEQYF. In DNA, the CDR3 is TGTGCCAGCAGCTTACCCCCCGGGTACGAGCAGTACTTC.

This chain joins TRBV5-1 and TRBJ2-3; 7 nucleotides match TRBD2. This CDR3 contains 16 residues. The germline V gene encodes CDR1 SGHRS and CDR2 YFSETQ. V gave up 2 bases and J gave up 2 bases; unmatched junction bases: 8. CDR3 nucleotides: TGCGCCAGCAGCTTCCGGGGGGTGTCCTCCACAGATACGCAGTATTTT. Its translation is CASSFRGVSSTDTQYF.